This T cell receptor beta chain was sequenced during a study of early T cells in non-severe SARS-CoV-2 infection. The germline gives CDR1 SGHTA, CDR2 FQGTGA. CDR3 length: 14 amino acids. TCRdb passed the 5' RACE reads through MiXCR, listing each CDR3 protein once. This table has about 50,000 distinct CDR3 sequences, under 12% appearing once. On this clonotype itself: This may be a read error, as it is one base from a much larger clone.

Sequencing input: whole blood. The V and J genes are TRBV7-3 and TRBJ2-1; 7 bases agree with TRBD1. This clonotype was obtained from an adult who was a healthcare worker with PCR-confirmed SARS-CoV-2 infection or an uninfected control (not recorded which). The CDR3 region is CASSPQGNLNEQLF. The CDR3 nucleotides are TGTGCCAGCAGCCCACAGGGGAATCTCAATGAGCAGTTGTTC.